This T cell receptor (beta chain) came from a study of CD8 T cells in Susac syndrome. With random hexamers, roughly 0.45 to 1 ug RNA was reverse transcribed. TCRdb passed the immunoSEQ multiplex PCR reads through MiXCR, listing each CDR3 protein once. The sample yields approximately 280,000 distinct CDR3 sequences, roughly 85% seen once. The junction had 7 bases not matched to a gene; V was cut back by 6 bases and J by 6 bases. Germline CDR1 is SEHNR and CDR2 is FQNEAQ (reference sequence). CDR3 size: 15 residues. From blood CD8+ and CD4+ T cells, TCR beta sequences were generated. The chain carries TRBV7-9 and TRBJ2-2; TRBD2 matches 10 bases. This receptor was identified in a human donor with multiple sclerosis. The sample taken for sequencing was CD8+ T cells from PBMCs. As DNA, the CDR3 is TGTGCCAGCAGTCAAACTAGCGGGGTAGCCGGGGAGCTGTTTTTT. Translated, it gives CASSQTSGVAGELFF.